The clone carrying this T cell receptor beta chain was counted once. Antigen unknown. Using a J-beta primer mix together with a sample-barcoded 5' primer, a second PCR was run for roughly 7 to 11 cycles. MiXCR, applied by TCRdb to the 5' RACE reads, yields one record per CDR3 protein. The table shows approximately 880,000 distinct CDR3 sequences, with around 48% occurring only once. The CDR3 extends over 12 amino acids. Germline V CDR1 and CDR2: DFQATT, SNEGSKA (reference sequence). The V and J ends lost 6 bases and 7 bases respectively, with 16 bases between them. The data were obtained in a study of blood T cells in healthy people across ages. Regarding the study as a whole: TCR beta diversity tracked closely with naive T cell percentage.

This TCR derives from a man younger than 40 in good health. The chain is built from TRBV20-1 and TRBJ2-7; possible D gene TRBD2, 6 bases. What was sequenced was blood. The CDR3, as DNA: TGCAGTGCGAGGGACTTGGTCGTGGAGCAGTACTTC. Its translation: CSARDLVVEQYF.